Sequencing of this TCR beta chain was carried out in a study of cytomegalovirus exposure and HLA in healthy donors. The study, taken as a whole, reports: It was approximately 150 TCR beta chains that were listed as cytomegalovirus-associated. Later analysis associated a missense DCLRE1C variant with TCR beta V- and J-gene trimming.

Participants comprised healthy donors of bone marrow. This PCR relied on a set of 60 Vbeta primers and 13 Jbeta primers. The table came from immunoSEQ multiplex PCR; TCRdb's copy has only in-frame clones and leaves some out. The repertoire has tens of thousands of clones, over 75% of them found once; the top ten carry 9% to 13%. With respect to this clone: What it recognizes is unknown.

This TCR was sampled from a woman in her thirties in good health and CMV-seropositive. Material for sequencing was PBMCs.

The CDR3 DNA is TGTGCCAGCAGTCCCGGCGGGGGAGGCGGCTACACCTTC. This encodes CASSPGGGGGYTF. The chain couples TRBV6-4 to TRBJ1-2; perhaps TRBD1 as D (5 bases). Germline V gene lookup returns CDR1 MRHNA and CDR2 SNTAGT. This CDR3 has 13 amino acids. The ends were cut back, 5 bases at V and 8 bases at J, with 15 bases in the middle.